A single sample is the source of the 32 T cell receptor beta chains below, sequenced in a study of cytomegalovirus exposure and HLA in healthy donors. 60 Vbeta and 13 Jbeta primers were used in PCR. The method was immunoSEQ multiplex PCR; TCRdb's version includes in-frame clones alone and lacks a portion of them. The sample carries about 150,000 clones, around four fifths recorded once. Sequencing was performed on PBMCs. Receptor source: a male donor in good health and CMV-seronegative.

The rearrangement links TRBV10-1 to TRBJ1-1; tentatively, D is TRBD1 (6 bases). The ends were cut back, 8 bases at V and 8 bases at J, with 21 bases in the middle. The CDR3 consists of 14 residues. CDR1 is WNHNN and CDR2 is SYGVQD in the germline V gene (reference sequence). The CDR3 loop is CASGRGGDRSEAFF. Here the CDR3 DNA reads TGCGCCAGCGGTCGAGGGGGGGACCGCTCGGAAGCTTTCTTT.

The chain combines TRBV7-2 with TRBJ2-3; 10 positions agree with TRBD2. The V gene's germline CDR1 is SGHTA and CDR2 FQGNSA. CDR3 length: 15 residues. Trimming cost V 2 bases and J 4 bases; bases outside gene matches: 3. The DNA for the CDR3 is TGTGCCAGCAGCTTATCCCTAGCGGGGGCAGATACGCAGTATTTT. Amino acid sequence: CASSLSLAGADTQYF.

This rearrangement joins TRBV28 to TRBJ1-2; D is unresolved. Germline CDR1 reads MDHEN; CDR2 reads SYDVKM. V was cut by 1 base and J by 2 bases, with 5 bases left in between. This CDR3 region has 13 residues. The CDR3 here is CASSLLQNYGYTF. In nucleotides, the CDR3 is TGTGCCAGCAGTTTATTACAGAACTATGGCTACACCTTC.

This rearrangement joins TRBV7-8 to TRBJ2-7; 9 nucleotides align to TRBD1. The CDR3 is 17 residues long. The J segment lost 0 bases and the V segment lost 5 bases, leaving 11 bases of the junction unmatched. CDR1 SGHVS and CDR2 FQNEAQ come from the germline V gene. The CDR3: CASSPLRDRDPSYEQYF. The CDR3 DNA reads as TGTGCCAGCAGCCCACTACGGGACAGGGATCCCTCCTACGAGCAGTACTTC.

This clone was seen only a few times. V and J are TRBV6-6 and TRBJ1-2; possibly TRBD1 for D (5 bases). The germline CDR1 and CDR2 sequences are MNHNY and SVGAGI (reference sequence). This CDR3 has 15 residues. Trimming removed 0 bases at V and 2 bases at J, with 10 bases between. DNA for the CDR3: TGTGCCAGCAGTTACTCGACGGGGGGGAACTATGGCTACACCTTC. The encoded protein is CASSYSTGGNYGYTF.

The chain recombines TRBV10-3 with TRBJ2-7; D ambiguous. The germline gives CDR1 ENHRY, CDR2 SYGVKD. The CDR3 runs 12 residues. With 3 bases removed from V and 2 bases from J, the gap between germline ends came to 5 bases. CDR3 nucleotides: TGTGCCATCAGTGACAGGCCCTACGAGCAGTACTTC. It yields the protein CAISDRPYEQYF.

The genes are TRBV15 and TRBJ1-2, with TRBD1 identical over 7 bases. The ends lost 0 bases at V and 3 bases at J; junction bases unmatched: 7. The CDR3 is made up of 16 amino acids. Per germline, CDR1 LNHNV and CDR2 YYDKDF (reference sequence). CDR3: CATSREVPDRDYGYTF. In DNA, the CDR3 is TGTGCCACCAGCAGAGAGGTCCCCGACAGGGACTATGGCTACACCTTC.

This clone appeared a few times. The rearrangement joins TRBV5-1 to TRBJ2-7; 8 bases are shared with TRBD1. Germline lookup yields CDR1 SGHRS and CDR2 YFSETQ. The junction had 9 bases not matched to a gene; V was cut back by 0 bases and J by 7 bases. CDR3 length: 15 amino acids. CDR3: CASSLVGTGLGEQYF. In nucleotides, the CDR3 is TGCGCCAGCAGCTTGGTGGGGACAGGCCTCGGGGAGCAGTACTTC.

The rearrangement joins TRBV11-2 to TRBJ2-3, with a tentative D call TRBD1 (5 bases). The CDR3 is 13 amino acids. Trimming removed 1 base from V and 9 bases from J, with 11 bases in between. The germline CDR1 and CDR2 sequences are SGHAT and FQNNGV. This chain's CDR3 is CASSLAGIGTQYF. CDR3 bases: TGTGCCAGCAGCTTAGCAGGGATCGGCACGCAGTATTTT.

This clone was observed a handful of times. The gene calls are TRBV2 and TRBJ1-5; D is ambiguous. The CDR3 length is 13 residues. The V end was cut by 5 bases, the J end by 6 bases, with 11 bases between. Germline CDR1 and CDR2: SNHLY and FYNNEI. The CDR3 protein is CASSSGRAQPQHF. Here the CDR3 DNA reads TGTGCCAGCAGTTCCGGGAGAGCTCAGCCCCAGCATTTT.

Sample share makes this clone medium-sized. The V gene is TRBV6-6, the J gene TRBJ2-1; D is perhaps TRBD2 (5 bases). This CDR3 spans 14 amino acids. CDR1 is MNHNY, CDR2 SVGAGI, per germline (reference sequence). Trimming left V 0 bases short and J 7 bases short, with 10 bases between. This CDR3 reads CASSYSEGRNEQFF. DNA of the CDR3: TGTGCCAGCAGTTACTCGGAAGGGAGAAATGAGCAGTTCTTC.

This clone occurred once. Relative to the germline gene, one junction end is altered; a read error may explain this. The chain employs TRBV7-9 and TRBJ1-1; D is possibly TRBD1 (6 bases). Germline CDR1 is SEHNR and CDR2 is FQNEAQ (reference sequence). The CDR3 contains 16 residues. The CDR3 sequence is CSSSLGTRSSNTEAFF. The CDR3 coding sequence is TGTTCCAGCAGCTTAGGGACAAGAAGTTCGAACACTGAAGCTTTCTTT.

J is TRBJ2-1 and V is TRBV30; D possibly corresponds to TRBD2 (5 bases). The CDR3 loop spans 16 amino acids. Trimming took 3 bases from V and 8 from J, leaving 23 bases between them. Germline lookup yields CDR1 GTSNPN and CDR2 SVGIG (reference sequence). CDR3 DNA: TGTGCCTGGAGGCCCTTCGGACTGAACGGGGTGTATGAGCAGTTCTTC. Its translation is CAWRPFGLNGVYEQFF.

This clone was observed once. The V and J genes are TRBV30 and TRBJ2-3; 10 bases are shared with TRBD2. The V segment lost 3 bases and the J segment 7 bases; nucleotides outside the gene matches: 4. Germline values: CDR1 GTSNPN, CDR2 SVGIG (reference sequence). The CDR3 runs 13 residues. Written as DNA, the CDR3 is TGTGCCTGGAGGGAGCGGGGGGGTAATACGCAGTATTTT. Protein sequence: CAWRERGGNTQYF.

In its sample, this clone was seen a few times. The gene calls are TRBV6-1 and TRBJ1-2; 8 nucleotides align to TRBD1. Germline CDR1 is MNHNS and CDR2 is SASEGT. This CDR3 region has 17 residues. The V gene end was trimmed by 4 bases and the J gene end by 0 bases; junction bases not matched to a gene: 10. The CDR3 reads CASSAQGGRPSNYGYTF. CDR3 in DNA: TGTGCCAGCAGTGCACAGGGGGGACGGCCTTCTAACTATGGCTACACCTTC.

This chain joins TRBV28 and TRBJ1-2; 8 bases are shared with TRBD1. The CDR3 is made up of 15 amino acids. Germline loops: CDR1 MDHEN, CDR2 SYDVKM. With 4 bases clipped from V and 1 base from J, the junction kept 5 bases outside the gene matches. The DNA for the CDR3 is TGTGCCAGCAGTTCACAGGGGGTCGGTAACTATGGCTACACCTTC. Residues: CASSSQGVGNYGYTF.

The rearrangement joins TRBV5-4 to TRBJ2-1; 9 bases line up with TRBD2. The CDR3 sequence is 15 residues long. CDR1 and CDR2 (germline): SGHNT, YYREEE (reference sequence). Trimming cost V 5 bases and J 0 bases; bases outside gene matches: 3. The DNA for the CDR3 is TGTGCCAGCAGTTCAGCGGGGGGCTCCTACAATGAGCAGTTCTTC. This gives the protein CASSSAGGSYNEQFF.

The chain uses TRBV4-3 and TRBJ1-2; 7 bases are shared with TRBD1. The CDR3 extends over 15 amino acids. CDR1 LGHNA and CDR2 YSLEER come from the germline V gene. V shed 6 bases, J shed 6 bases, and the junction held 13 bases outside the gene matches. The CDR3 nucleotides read TGCGCCAGCAGGGGGAGTATAGGGGGCGGGGATGGCTACACCTTC. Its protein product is CASRGSIGGGDGYTF.

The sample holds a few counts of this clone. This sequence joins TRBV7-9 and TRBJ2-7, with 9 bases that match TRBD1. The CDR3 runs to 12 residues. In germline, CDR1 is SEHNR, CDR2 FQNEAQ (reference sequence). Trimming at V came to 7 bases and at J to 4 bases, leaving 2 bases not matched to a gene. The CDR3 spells CASTTGGYEQYF. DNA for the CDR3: TGTGCCAGCACGACAGGGGGGTACGAGCAGTACTTC.

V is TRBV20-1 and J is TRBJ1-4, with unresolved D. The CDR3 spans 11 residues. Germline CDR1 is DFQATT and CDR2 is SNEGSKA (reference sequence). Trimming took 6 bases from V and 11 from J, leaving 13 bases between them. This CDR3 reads CSAYNSGKLFF. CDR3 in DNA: TGCAGTGCGTACAACAGTGGCAAACTGTTTTTT.

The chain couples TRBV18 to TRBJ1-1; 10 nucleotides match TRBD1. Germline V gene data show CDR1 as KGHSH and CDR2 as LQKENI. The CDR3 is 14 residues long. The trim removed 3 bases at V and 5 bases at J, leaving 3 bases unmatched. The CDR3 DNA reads TGTGCCAGCTCACCTGGACAGGGGGAAACTGAAGCTTTCTTT. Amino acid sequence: CASSPGQGETEAFF.

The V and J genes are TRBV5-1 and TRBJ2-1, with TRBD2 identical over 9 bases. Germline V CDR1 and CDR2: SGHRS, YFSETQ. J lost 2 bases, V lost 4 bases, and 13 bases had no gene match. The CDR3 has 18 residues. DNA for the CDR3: TGCGCCAGCAGCACCGGCCGGGCTAGCGGGATGGCCTACAATGAGCAGTTCTTC. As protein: CASSTGRASGMAYNEQFF.

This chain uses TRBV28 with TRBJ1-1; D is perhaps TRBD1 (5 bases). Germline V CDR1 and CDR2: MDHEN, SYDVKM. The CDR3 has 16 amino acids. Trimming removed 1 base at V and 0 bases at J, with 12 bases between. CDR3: CASSLFQGGLNTEAFF. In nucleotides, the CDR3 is TGTGCCAGCAGTTTATTCCAGGGAGGACTGAACACTGAAGCTTTCTTT.

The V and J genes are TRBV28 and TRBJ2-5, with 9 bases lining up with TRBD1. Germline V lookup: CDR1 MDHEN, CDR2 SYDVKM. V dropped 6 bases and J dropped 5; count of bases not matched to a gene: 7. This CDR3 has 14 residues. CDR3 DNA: TGTGCCAGCAGCAACAGGGGGCTGGGGGAGACCCAGTACTTC. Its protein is CASSNRGLGETQYF.

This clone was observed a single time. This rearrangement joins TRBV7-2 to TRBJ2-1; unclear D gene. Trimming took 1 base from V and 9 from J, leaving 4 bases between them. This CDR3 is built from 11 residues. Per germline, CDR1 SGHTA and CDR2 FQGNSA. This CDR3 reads CASSLVGEQFF. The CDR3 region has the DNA TGTGCCAGCAGCTTAGTCGGTGAGCAGTTCTTC.

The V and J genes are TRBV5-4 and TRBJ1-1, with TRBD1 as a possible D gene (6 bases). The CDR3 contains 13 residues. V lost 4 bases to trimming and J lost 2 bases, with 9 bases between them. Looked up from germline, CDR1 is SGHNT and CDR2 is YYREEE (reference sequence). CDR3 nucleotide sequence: TGTGCCAGCAGCGGACAGTTTAACACTGAAGCTTTCTTT. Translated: CASSGQFNTEAFF.

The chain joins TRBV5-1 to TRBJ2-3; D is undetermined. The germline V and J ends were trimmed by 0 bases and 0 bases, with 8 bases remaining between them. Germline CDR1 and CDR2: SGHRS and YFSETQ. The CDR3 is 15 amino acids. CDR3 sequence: CASSLASASTDTQYF. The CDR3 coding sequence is TGCGCCAGCAGCTTGGCGAGCGCGAGCACAGATACGCAGTATTTT.

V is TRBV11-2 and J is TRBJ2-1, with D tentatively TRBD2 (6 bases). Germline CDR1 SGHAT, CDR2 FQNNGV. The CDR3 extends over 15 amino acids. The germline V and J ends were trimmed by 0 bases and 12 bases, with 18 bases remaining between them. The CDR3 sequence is CASSLDRVTTGGQFF. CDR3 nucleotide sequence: TGTGCCAGCAGCTTAGATAGGGTCACCACCGGGGGGCAGTTCTTC. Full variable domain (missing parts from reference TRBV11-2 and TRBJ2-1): EAGVAQSPRYKIIEKRQSVAFWCNPISGHATLYWYQQILGQGPKLLIQFQNNGVVDDSQLPKDRFSAERLKGVDSTLKIQPAKLEDSAVYLCASSLDRVTTGGQFFGPGTRLTVL.

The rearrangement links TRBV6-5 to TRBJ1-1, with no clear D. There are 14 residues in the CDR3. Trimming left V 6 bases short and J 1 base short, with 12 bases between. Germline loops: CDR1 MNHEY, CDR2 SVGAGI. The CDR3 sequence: CASSFPLPNTEAFF. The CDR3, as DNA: TGTGCCAGCAGCTTTCCCCTCCCGAACACTGAAGCTTTCTTT.

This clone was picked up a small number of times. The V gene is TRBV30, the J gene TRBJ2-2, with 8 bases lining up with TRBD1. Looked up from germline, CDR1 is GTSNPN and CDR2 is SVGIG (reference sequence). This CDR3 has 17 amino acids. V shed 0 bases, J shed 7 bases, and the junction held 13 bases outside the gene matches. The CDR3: CAWSVSRRQGRGGELFF. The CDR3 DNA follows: TGTGCCTGGAGTGTATCCCGCCGACAGGGGCGGGGCGGGGAGCTGTTTTTT.

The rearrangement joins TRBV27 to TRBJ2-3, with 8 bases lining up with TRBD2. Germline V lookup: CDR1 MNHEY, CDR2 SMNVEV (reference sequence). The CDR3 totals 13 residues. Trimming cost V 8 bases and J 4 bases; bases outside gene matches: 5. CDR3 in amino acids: CASRGGRADTQYF. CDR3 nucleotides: TGTGCCAGCCGGGGGGGGAGGGCAGATACGCAGTATTTT.

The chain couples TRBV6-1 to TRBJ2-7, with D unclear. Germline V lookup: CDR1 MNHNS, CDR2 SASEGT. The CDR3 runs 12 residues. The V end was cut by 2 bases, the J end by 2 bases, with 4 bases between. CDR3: CASSELAYEQYF. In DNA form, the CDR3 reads TGTGCCAGCAGTGAACTAGCCTACGAGCAGTACTTC.